The T cell receptor beta chain described here comes from a study of CD8 T cells in Susac syndrome. Study-wide background: Within the sequenced group of Susac syndrome patients, over five showed active disease and about 8 were in remission. Intravenous immunoglobulin alone or corticosteroids were being given to patients with Susac syndrome at blood draw, unless they were therapy-naive. Findings and caveats of the study: The authors acknowledged that their TCR sequencing and HLA analysis involved a relatively small number of individuals.

The CDR3 spans 12 residues. Trimming pared 0 bases from V and 8 bases from J, leaving 10 bases between. Germline CDR1 and CDR2: SQVTM and ANQGSEA. Random-hexamer reverse transcription was applied to roughly 0.5 to 1 ug RNA. An immunoSEQ multiplex PCR amplified TCR beta CDR3 over 54 Vbeta and 13 Jbeta. TCRdb reprocessed the immunoSEQ multiplex PCR reads via MiXCR and lists one record per CDR3 protein. Seen here are 200,000 to 250,000 distinct CDR3 sequences, 94% observed once, and the top ten hold under 0.2%. This clonotype was observed a handful of times. Its cognate antigen is unknown. The clonotype originates from a human donor with Susac syndrome. V gene TRBV29-1 combines with J gene TRBJ1-2; D call uncertain. The material sequenced was CD4+ T cells from PBMCs. In DNA form, the CDR3 reads TGCAGCGTTGAAGATCTGGACCGGGGCTACACCTTC. Translating gives CSVEDLDRGYTF.